A selection of T cell receptor beta chains follows, all from one sample in a study of cytomegalovirus exposure and HLA in healthy donors. The data were produced by immunoSEQ multiplex PCR, yet TCRdb's version contains in-frame clones alone and is incomplete. The data contain some 130,000 clones, around 75% of them singletons. Sequenced sample: PBMCs. The source is a man aged 35 to 55 in good health and CMV-seronegative. The CDR3 runs from the conserved cysteine through the conserved F or W. A D gene is named only where the DNA matches it firmly. Only some rows state a clone size, as once, few, many or a class for expanded clones.

TRBJ1-5,-,TRBV6-1,-,CASVLDTRSGQPQHF,TGTGCCAGCGTTTTGGACACGAGAAGTGGCCAGCCCCAGCATTTT
TRBJ2-3,TRBD2,TRBV9,-,CASSVVTSGTDTQYF,TGTGCCAGCAGCGTAGTGACTAGCGGCACAGATACGCAGTATTTT
TRBJ1-2,TRBD1,TRBV5-1,once,CASSSSGGPSYGYTF,TGCGCCAGCAGCTCCTCAGGGGGCCCGTCGTATGGCTACACCTTC
TRBJ2-7,TRBD2,TRBV19,-,CASTTGLAGVYEQYF,TGTGCCAGTACCACGGGACTAGCGGGAGTCTACGAGCAGTACTTC
TRBJ1-3,-,TRBV5-5,-,CASRIPGGNTIYF,TGTGCCAGCAGAATCCCGGGTGGAAACACCATATATTTT
TRBJ2-2,-,TRBV6-5,few,CASRAGYTGELFF,TGTGCCAGCAGAGCAGGATACACCGGGGAGCTGTTTTTT
TRBJ1-3,-,TRBV9,-,CASTIDTSSGNTIYF,TGTGCCAGCACCATAGACACGAGCTCTGGAAACACCATATATTTT
TRBJ2-7,TRBD2,TRBV15,once,CATSRDPGLAGKSEQYF,TGTGCCACCAGCAGAGATCCGGGACTAGCGGGAAAATCCGAGCAGTACTTC
TRBJ2-7,TRBD2,TRBV5-1,-,CASSWGGGRRSYEQYF,TGCGCCAGCAGCTGGGGGGGTGGGCGGAGATCCTACGAGCAGTACTTC
TRBJ1-2,-,TRBV30,-,CAWRPGGVGGYTF,TGTGCCTGGAGGCCTGGCGGGGTTGGTGGCTACACCTTC
TRBJ2-2,TRBD1,TRBV6-4,-,CASSDPDRSNTGELFF,TGTGCCAGCAGTGACCCGGACAGGTCGAACACCGGGGAGCTGTTTTTT
TRBJ2-7,-,TRBV5-4,-,CASSLEREYEQYF,TGTGCCAGCAGCTTGGAGAGGGAGTACGAGCAGTACTTC
TRBJ1-2,-,TRBV6-5,-,CASSYSAGGAYGYTF,TGTGCCAGCAGTTACTCCGCTGGAGGGGCATATGGCTACACCTTC
TRBJ2-6,-,TRBV9,-,CASSVGQDSGANVLTF,TGTGCCAGCAGCGTAGGCCAGGACTCTGGGGCCAACGTCCTGACTTTC
TRBJ1-2,TRBD1,TRBV6-5,once,CASSRQGTMNYGYTF,TGTGCCAGCAGTCGACAGGGGACGATGAACTATGGCTACACCTTC
TRBJ1-1,TRBD1,TRBV4-3,-,CASSRWTGAVKAFF,TGCGCCAGCAGCCGCTGGACAGGAGCGGTGAAAGCTTTCTTT
TRBJ2-3,TRBD2,TRBV14,once,CASSQVAGRNTQYF,TGTGCCAGCAGCCAGGTAGCGGGAAGAAATACGCAGTATTTT
TRBJ2-1,-,TRBV7-5,-,CARSPNHGGGGEQFF,TGTGCCAGAAGCCCAAACCACGGGGGCGGGGGTGAGCAGTTCTTC
TRBJ2-7,TRBD2,TRBV9,once,CASSLRLAGGEGEQYF,TGTGCCAGCAGCCTCAGACTAGCGGGAGGAGAGGGCGAGCAGTACTTC
TRBJ2-2,TRBD1,TRBV5-1,few,CASSPWTGNTGELFF,TGCGCCAGCAGCCCATGGACAGGGAACACCGGGGAGCTGTTTTTT
TRBJ2-3,-,TRBV6-1,-,CASSEQRGADTQYF,TGTGCCAGCAGTGAACAAAGGGGCGCAGATACGCAGTATTTT
TRBJ2-7,-,TRBV7-9,-,CASSSPDRPYEQYF,TGTGCCAGCAGCAGCCCGGACAGACCCTACGAGCAGTACTTC
TRBJ2-7,-,TRBV9,-,CASSVDSAPEQYF,TGTGCCAGCAGCGTAGACTCCGCACCCGAGCAGTACTTC
TRBJ1-1,-,TRBV11-3,-,CASSLGGGGITEAFF,TGTGCCAGCAGCCTAGGCGGGGGGGGGATCACTGAAGCTTTCTTT
TRBJ2-5,-,TRBV7-9,few,CASSGRGKETQYF,TGTGCCAGCAGCGGACGGGGTAAAGAGACCCAGTACTTC
TRBJ2-1,-,TRBV19,-,CASSPHRVGNEQFF,TGTGCCAGTAGTCCGCACAGGGTCGGCAATGAGCAGTTCTTC
TRBJ1-5,-,TRBV4-3,-,CASSQDVGLRISGSNQPQHF,TGCGCCAGCAGCCAAGATGTAGGACTCAGGATCTCCGGTAGCAATCAGCCCCAGCATTTT